Below, one T cell receptor beta chain is given with its context. TCRdb's table, derived via immunoSEQ multiplex PCR, lists solely in-frame clones and lacks some. The table shows over 150,000 clones, with about 91% occurring only once. This sample is drawn from a study of blood T cell repertoires in COVID-19. CDR3 length equals 12 residues. CDR1 SNHLY and CDR2 FYNNEI come from the germline V gene. The ends were cut back, 4 bases at V and 1 base at J, with 5 bases in the middle. This clonotype originated in a woman aged 60-75 years who had recovered from COVID-19. The sample was peripheral blood. This chain joins TRBV2 and TRBJ2-7; TRBD2 is a possible D gene (5 bases). The CDR3 DNA reads TGTGCCAGCAGTGGACTATCCTACGAGCAGTACTTC. Translating it yields CASSGLSYEQYF.